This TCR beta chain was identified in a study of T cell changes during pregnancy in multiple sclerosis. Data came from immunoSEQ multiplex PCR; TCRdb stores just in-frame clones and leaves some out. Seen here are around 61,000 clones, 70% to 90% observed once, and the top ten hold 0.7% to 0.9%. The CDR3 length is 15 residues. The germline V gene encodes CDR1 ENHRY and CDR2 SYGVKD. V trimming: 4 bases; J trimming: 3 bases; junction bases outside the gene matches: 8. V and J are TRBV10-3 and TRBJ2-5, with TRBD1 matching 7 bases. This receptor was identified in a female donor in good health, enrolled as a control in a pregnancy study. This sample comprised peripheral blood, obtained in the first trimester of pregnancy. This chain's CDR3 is CAISVRTGQKETQYF. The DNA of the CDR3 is TGTGCCATCAGTGTTCGGACAGGACAGAAAGAGACCCAGTACTTC.